Listed below are T cell receptor beta chains from one sample, sequenced in a study of blood T cell repertoires in COVID-19. TCRdb's table, derived via immunoSEQ multiplex PCR, lists solely in-frame clones and lacks some. The table has approximately 430,000 clones, just over 85% seen once. Specimen: peripheral blood. The receptors originated from a woman aged 25 to 39 with active or convalescent COVID-19. Each CDR3 is given with its conserved first and last residue. A D gene is named only where the DNA matches it firmly.

j_call d_call v_call cdr3_nt cdr3_aa
TRBJ2-5 - TRBV30 TGTGCCTGGAGTCGAGCGGGTGGGGAGACCCAGTACTTC CAWSRAGGETQYF
TRBJ2-5 TRBD1 TRBV10-3 TGTGCCATCAGTGACGGACAGGGCGAGACCCAGTACTTC CAISDGQGETQYF
TRBJ2-1 - TRBV5-1 TGCGCCAGCAGTCTTCTTGTGGTCCGAGACTACAATGAGCAGTTCTTC CASSLLVVRDYNEQFF
TRBJ2-3 TRBD1 TRBV19 TGTGCCAGTGAACAGGGGAGCACAGATACGCAGTATTTT CASEQGSTDTQYF
TRBJ1-2 - TRBV6-1 TGTGCCAGCAGTGAGGGACTTCCCTCCTATGGCTACACCTTC CASSEGLPSYGYTF
TRBJ2-7 TRBD2 TRBV5-1 TGCGCCAGCAGCTGGGGACTAGCGGACTACGAGCAGTACTTC CASSWGLADYEQYF
TRBJ1-3 TRBD1 TRBV7-6 TGTGCCAGCAGCGAGGACAGGGGGCTATCTGGAAACACCATATATTTT CASSEDRGLSGNTIYF
TRBJ1-1 - TRBV5-6 TGTGCCAGCAGCTTGCGGATCGACAAAATGGCTTTCTTT CASSLRIDKMAFF
TRBJ1-1 TRBD1 TRBV5-1 TGCGCCAGCAGCTCTGACAGGGGAGGAACTGAAGCTTTCTTT CASSSDRGGTEAFF
TRBJ2-7 - TRBV7-6 TGTGCCAGCAGCTTAGACACCTCCTACGAGCAGTACTTC CASSLDTSYEQYF